This TCR beta chain was identified during a study of blood T cell repertoires in COVID-19. On the study more broadly: In each case, the material was cDNA or gDNA derived from T cells, B-cell-depleted T cells, or PBMCs.

Membership in each cohort depended on participant-reported clinical history. Sequencing was performed with immunoSEQ multiplex PCR; in TCRdb, only in-frame clones are kept and a portion is missing. The profile covers about 230,000 clones, with around 88% appearing a single time and roughly 2.3% taken by the ten largest. This clonotype originated in a woman between 35 and 50 years old with acute COVID-19. The sample taken for sequencing was PBMCs or T cells enriched from blood (not recorded which).

The chain's CDR3 is CASSLRDYGYTF. The CDR3 bases are TGTGCCAGCAGCTTGAGAGACTATGGCTACACCTTC. The chain employs TRBV5-4 and TRBJ1-2; D gene uncertain. Trimming cost V 1 base and J 3 bases, with 4 bases left between them. CDR3 length: 12 residues. Germline CDR1 SGHNT, CDR2 YYREEE (reference sequence).